This T cell receptor beta chain originates from a study of human T cells and chemical hapten exposure. Looking at the study overall: 0.01% DPC was applied to the upper back in patch tests, which were read at 6 days.

Time point in this sample: patch test 1, 2 weeks after DPC sensitization. The treatment denotes: therapeutic diphenylcyclopropenone sensitization with weekly scalp DPC. The CDR3 spans 19 residues. V gave up 2 bases and J gave up 4 bases; unmatched junction bases: 10. CDR1 and CDR2 (germline): MNHEY, SVGAGI. TCRdb reanalysed the RACE reads using MiXCR and keeps one entry per CDR3 protein. This table holds fewer than 95,000 distinct CDR3 sequences, about 10% found once. This sequence joins TRBV6-5 and TRBJ2-6, with 11 bases lining up with TRBD1. The sequence was obtained from a man in his forties with alopecia areata. Some clones in this sample may be carry-over from other donors' samples. The sequencing here drew on whole blood, taken in connection with sensitization to the hapten diphenylcyclopropenone (DPC). In DNA, the CDR3 is TGTGCCAGCAGTTACGCGGACAGGGGGCGCCCCTCGGGGGCCAACGTCCTGACTTTC. Its translation is CASSYADRGRPSGANVLTF.